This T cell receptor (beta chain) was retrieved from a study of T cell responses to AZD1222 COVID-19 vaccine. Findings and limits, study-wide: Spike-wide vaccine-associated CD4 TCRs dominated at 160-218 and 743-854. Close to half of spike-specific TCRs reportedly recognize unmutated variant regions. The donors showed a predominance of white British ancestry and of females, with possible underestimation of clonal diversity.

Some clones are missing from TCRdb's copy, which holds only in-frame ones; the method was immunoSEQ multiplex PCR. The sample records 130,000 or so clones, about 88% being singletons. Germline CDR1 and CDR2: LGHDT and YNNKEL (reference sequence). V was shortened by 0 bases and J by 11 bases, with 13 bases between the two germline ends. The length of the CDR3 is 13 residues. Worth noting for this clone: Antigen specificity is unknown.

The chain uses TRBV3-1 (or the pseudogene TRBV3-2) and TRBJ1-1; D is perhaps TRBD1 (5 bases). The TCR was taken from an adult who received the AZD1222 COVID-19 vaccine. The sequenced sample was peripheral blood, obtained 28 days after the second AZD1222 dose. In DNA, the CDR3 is TGTGCCAGCAGCCAAGAAGTCCCGGGACTGGCTTTCTTT. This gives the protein CASSQEVPGLAFF.